This T cell receptor beta chain is from a study of cytomegalovirus exposure and HLA in healthy donors. General study points: For presence/absence analyses, sequencing depth was assumed to be roughly uniform across donors.

60 Vbeta and 13 Jbeta primers were used in PCR. Clones were read by immunoSEQ multiplex PCR, and TCRdb kept only the in-frame ones, dropping some. The table lists fewer than 100,000 clones, roughly 80% of them singletons, with roughly 3% in the top ten. Germline V gene data show CDR1 as MGHDK and CDR2 as SYGVNS. The CDR3 has 18 amino acids. Trimming removed 2 bases from V and 1 base from J, with 17 bases in between. In the case of this clone: Its antigen is as yet unknown.

The chain has TRBV25-1 and TRBJ2-2; D possibly corresponds to TRBD1 (5 bases). The sample taken for sequencing was PBMCs. The TCR was taken from a man aged 40-55 years in good health and CMV-seronegative. The CDR3 nucleotides are TGTGCCAGCAGTGAAATGGGCCGGCTAACAGGGAACACCGGGGAGCTGTTTTTT. Protein: CASSEMGRLTGNTGELFF. The complete variable domain, with remaining parts taken from reference TRBV25-1 and TRBJ2-2, reads EADIYQTPRYLVIGTGKKITLECSQTMGHDKMYWYQQDPGMELHLIHYSYGVNSTEKGDLSSESTVSRIRTEHFPLTLESARPSHTSQYLCASSEMGRLTGNTGELFFGEGSRLTVL.